This TCR beta chain was captured by sequencing in a study of blood T cell repertoires in COVID-19. The overall study: Collection of acute and convalescent COVID-19 samples took place in the United States, Italy and Spain. From T cells, B-cell-depleted T cells, or PBMCs came the material, which was cDNA or gDNA.

Authors' analysis steps: Counts of nucleated cells, estimated from reference gene primer amplification, were obtained. This table comes from immunoSEQ multiplex PCR, and its TCRdb copy is limited to in-frame clones, with some not included. D and trimming were read from the DNA, whereas the V and J calls and clone size are those reported in that table. Of fewer than 110,000 clones listed, approximately 92% are singletons. V shed 2 bases and J shed 6 bases, with 16 bases lying between them. The germline CDR1 and CDR2 sequences are GTSNPN and SVGIG (reference sequence). The CDR3 is 14 residues long. The sequence derives from a man aged 50 to 59 with active COVID-19. Sequencing was carried out using peripheral blood. This sequence joins TRBV30 and TRBJ1-1, with D tentatively TRBD1 (6 bases). CDR3 sequence reads: CAWSIRGIMPEAFF. The CDR3, as DNA: TGTGCCTGGAGTATCAGGGGTATAATGCCTGAAGCTTTCTTT.